This T cell receptor beta chain is from a study of response to subunit inactivated influenza vaccine. General study results and limits: Few new T cells, the authors suggested, are recruited by each seasonal influenza vaccination.

This clonotype has just a few counts. Its target is not known. Unmatched junction bases numbered 1, after V lost 2 bases and J lost 5 bases. Germline V gene sequence: CDR1 KGHDR, CDR2 SFDVKD. The CDR3 is made up of 15 amino acids. TCRdb analysed the RT-PCR reads with MiXCR anew, one entry per CDR3 protein. The sample consists of just under 550,000 distinct CDR3 sequences, under 30% of them appearing once. This sample also appeared in a second study, on T cells expressing NK-cell markers. That source reports: UMIs accompanied the 5'RACE template switching by which TCR beta cDNA was made. HCMV serostatus: most of the eight sequenced donors positive, one negative. The study found dominant NKG2C+ clonotypes at roughly 1.0-7.0% of CD8+ T cells in six donors.

This specimen consisted of CD4+ T cells sorted from PBMCs, obtained 11 to 12 days after vaccination. The chain couples TRBV24-1 to TRBJ2-1; TRBD2 agrees at 11 bases. This receptor was obtained from a man aged 50-59 years who received an inactivated influenza vaccine. As DNA, the CDR3 is TGTGCCACCAGTGATTCGGGACTAGCGGACAATGAGCAGTTCTTC. This codes for CATSDSGLADNEQFF.